This T cell receptor (beta chain) comes out of a study of T cells in Graves' hyperthyroidism and ophthalmopathy (dated 2019 in TCRdb). At the level of the whole study: Peripheral blood samples were taken at initial diagnosis, before any treatment was given. TCR V-J signatures able to tell the groups apart were searched for in a discovery cohort of some 97 patients, of whom around 43 had Graves' ophthalmopathy and 55 to 65 had stable Graves' hyperthyroidism. Prospective prediction of ophthalmopathy was tested in an independent validation cohort of approximately 19 hyperthyroidism patients and 15 to 17 patients who later progressed to ophthalmopathy. For training and testing, the 80 to 100 patients in the discovery cohort were randomly divided in a 7:3 ratio. In more than 5 Graves' hyperthyroidism patients, the study also compared T-cell repertoires from thyroid tissue with T-cell repertoires from blood. After blood sampling, hyperthyroidism patients were treated with methimazole at a starting dose of 30 mg daily, and ophthalmopathy patients were treated with high-dose intravenous methylprednisolone. The paper describes TCR Vbeta CDR3 sequencing of some 130 peripheral blood samples, made up of around 41 ophthalmopathy patients, 70 to 80 hyperthyroidism patients and some 17 progressor patients. Overall study outcomes, separate from this receptor: Ophthalmopathy was separated from stable hyperthyroidism by a 13 V-J signature model, with over 85% sensitivity and 81% to 82% specificity obtained in cross-validation and 80%/75% obtained in testing. Most expanded thyroid clonotypes (frequency above 0.001) were also detected in blood, a finding suggesting that blood repertoires may reflect thyroid immune responses. In validation, the model predicted progression to ophthalmopathy with just under 71% sensitivity and 72% to 85% specificity, a median of 6.5 months before onset. No statistical method was used to set the sample size in advance, and investigators knew the group allocation.

This clonotype appeared many times. It has no known antigen specificity. Per-nucleotide qualities are absent, and no much larger clonotype sits a single base away. A patient counted as having stable Graves' hyperthyroidism if no progression to ophthalmopathy occurred over 18 months of follow-up. The hyperthyroidism patients were between 18 and 65 years old and newly diagnosed, with a disease duration of less than 2 months. Exclusion was applied to patients with uncontrolled infections, other autoimmune diseases, pregnancy or lactation. Clinical symptoms, serum thyroxine and TRAb, thyroid ultrasound, and orbital computed tomography formed the basis for the diagnoses. PBMCs were isolated from around 10 ml of fresh peripheral blood by Ficoll-Paque density gradient centrifugation. Total RNA was extracted with Trizol reagent, and quality was checked on an Agilent 2100 Bioanalyzer. Including the terminal cysteine and phenylalanine, the CDR3 comprises 13 residues. Left in the record is the CDR3 DNA by itself, 39 bases read in frame from the first base. CDR1 and CDR2 are read off the germline V gene (reference sequence) as SEHNR and FQNEAQ. V is clipped by 1 base and J by 7 bases, and the sequence between their germline boundaries is 10 bases long.

Amplification of TCR beta CDR3 regions was carried out from RNA transcripts. A first-round RT-PCR of the TCR CDR3 used the HTBI primer set with the Qiagen OneStep RT-PCR kit. The libraries were constructed in a second round of multiplex PCR and then size-selected and purified. Sequencing of the libraries was done on an Illumina HiSeq2000 using paired-end 100 bp reads. The study's own analysis went as follows. SOAPnuke was used to process the raw data, removing reads that contained adapters or uncalled bases, had a mean Phred below 15, or lacked an exact match to the constant primer or identifier. High-quality paired reads were merged with COPE v1.2.5, and unique nucleotide sequences were defined as clonotypes. Clonotypes were aligned to IMGT TRBV, TRBD and TRBJ reference segments using MiTCR v1.1. Only V-J combinations with frequency above 0.0001, covering approximately 99% of repertoires, were analysed. A TCS score was defined as the ratio of F50 (clonal expansion) to E x V (chaos), with BLOSUM62-based TCRdist applied between CDR3 peptides within each V-J. Welch's t-statistics and random forest reduced around 510 V-J features to roughly 13, which were used in a naive Bayes classifier (R e1071). TCRdb trimmed the raw reads at Q25, called clones with MiXCR and kept productive beta chains. Every distinct CDR3 protein forms one entry, paired with its most common genes and DNA. None of the V and J calls come from the authors' own analysis; TCRdb made them. The sample table records some 560,000 distinct CDR3 sequences; 12% to 15% of these occur just once. The ten largest clones capture approximately 13% of the sample.

The material sequenced was blood. The chain employs TRBV7-9 and TRBJ1-1; a tentative D match to TRBD1 spans 6 bases. The source of this sequence is a woman in her forties with Graves' hyperthyroidism. The DNA sequence reads TGTGCCAGCAGCTTAGTTCTACAGGGTGAAGCTTTCTTT. The translation is CASSLVLQGEAFF.